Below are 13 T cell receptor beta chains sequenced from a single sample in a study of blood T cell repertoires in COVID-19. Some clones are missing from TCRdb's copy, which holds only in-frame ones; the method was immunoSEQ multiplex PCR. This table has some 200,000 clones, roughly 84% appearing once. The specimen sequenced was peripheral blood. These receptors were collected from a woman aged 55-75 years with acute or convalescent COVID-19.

The CDR3 is CASSLDDIYEQYF. The CDR3 DNA is TGTGCCAGCAGCTTAGATGACATTTACGAGCAGTACTTC. The chain links TRBV11-2 to TRBJ2-7; no clear D gene. The CDR3 contains 13 residues. Germline V gene lookup returns CDR1 SGHAT and CDR2 FQNNGV. Trimming removed 0 bases from V and 4 bases from J, with 7 bases in between. The full variable domain, in which reference TRBV11-2 and TRBJ2-7 provide the parts outside the CDR3, is EAGVAQSPRYKIIEKRQSVAFWCNPISGHATLYWYQQILGQGPKLLIQFQNNGVVDDSQLPKDRFSAERLKGVDSTLKIQPAKLEDSAVYLCASSLDDIYEQYFGPGTRLTVT.

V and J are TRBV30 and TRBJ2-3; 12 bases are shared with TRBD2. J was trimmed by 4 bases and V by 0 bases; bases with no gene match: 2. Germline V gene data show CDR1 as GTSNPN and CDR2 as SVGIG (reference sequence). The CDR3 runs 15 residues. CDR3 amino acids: CAWSVTSGGSDTQYF. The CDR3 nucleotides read TGTGCCTGGAGTGTGACTAGCGGGGGATCAGATACGCAGTATTTT.

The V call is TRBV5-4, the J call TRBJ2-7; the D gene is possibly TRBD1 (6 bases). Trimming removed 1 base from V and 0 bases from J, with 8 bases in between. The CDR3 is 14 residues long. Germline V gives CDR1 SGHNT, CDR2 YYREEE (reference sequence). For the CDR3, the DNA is TGTGCCAGCAGCTTGACAGGGAGCTCCTACGAGCAGTACTTC. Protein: CASSLTGSSYEQYF.

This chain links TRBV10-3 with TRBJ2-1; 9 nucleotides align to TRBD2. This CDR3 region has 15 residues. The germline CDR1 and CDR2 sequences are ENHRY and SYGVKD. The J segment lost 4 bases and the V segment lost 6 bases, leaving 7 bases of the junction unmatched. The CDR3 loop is CAISPGTSKYNEQFF. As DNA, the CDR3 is TGTGCCATCAGCCCCGGGACTAGCAAATACAATGAGCAGTTCTTC.

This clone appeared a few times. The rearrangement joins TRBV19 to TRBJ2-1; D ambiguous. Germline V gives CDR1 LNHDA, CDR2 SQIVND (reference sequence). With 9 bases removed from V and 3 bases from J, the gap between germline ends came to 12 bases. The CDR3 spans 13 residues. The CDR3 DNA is TGTGCCAGCGACCGAGGCTACTACAATGAGCAGTTCTTC. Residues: CASDRGYYNEQFF.

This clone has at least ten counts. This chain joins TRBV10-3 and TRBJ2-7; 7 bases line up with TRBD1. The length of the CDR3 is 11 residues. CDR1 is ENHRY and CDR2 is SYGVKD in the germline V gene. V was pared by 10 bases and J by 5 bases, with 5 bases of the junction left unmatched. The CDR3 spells CATETGDEQYF. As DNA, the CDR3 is TGTGCCACTGAAACAGGGGACGAGCAGTACTTC.

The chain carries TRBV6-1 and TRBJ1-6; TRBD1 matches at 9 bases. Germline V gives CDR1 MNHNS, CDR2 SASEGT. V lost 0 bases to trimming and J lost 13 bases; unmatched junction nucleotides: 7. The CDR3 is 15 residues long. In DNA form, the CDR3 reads TGTGCCAGCAGTGAAGCCCGGACAGGGGCAAGGCCCCTCCACTTT. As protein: CASSEARTGARPLHF.

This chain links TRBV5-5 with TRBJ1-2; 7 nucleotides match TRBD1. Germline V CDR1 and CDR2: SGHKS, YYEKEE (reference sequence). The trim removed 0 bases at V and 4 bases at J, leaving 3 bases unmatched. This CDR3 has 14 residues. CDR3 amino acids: CASSLGNRGYGYTF. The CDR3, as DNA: TGTGCCAGCAGCTTGGGTAACAGGGGCTATGGCTACACCTTC.

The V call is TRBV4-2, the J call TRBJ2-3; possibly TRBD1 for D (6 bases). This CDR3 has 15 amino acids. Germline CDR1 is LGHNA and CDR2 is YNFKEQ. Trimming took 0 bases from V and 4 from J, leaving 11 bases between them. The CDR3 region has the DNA TGTGCCAGCAGCCAAGATAGGGGGATGGCAGATACGCAGTATTTT. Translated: CASSQDRGMADTQYF.

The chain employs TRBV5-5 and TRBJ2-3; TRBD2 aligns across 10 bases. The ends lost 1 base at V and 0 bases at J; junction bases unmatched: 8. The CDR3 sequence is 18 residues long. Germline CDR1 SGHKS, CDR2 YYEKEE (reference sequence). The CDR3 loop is CASSLPLLAGSSTDTQYF. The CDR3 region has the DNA TGTGCCAGCAGCTTGCCACTACTAGCGGGGTCGAGCACAGATACGCAGTATTTT.

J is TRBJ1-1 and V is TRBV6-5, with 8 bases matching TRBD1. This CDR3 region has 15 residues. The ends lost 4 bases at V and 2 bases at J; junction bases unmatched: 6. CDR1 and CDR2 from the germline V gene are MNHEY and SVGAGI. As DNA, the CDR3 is TGTGCCAGCAGTTTATCAGGGGGCCCCAACACTGAAGCTTTCTTT. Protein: CASSLSGGPNTEAFF.

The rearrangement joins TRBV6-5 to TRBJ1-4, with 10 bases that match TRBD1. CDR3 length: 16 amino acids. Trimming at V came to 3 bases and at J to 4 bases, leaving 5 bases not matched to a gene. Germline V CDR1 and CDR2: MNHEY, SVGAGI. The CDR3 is CASSYRDRGNNEKLFF. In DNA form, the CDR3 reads TGTGCCAGCAGTTATCGGGACAGGGGTAATAATGAAAAACTGTTTTTT.

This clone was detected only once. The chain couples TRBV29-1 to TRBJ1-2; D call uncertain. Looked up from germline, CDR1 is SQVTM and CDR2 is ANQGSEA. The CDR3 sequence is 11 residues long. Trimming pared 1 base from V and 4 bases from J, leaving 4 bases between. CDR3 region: CSVEGGYGYTF. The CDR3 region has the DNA TGCAGCGTTGAAGGCGGCTATGGCTACACCTTC.